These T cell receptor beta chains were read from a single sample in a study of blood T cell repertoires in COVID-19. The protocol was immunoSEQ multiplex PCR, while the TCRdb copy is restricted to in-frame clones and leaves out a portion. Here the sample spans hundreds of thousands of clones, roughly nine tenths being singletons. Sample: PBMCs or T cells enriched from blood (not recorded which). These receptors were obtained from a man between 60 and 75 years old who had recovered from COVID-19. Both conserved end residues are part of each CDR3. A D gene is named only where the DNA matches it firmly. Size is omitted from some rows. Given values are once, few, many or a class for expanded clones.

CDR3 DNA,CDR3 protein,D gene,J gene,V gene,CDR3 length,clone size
TGTGCCAGCAGTCCTCGGGACAGAAGAGAAAAACTGTTTTTT,CASSPRDRREKLFF,TRBD1,TRBJ1-4,TRBV6-5,14,NA
TGTGCCAGTAGTATCCCGGGACTAGCGGCCCCCAGGTCGAATGAGCAGTTCTTC,CASSIPGLAAPRSNEQFF,TRBD2,TRBJ2-1,TRBV19,18,NA
TGTGCCAGCAGTGAGAGACAGGCCCAAGAGACCCAGTACTTC,CASSERQAQETQYF,NA,TRBJ2-5,TRBV6-1,14,few
TGTGCCAGCAGGGTACAGAGCAGCACAGATACGCAGTATTTT,CASRVQSSTDTQYF,NA,TRBJ2-3,TRBV6-5,14,NA
TGTGCCAGCAGAACCGGACAGGGCTCTGGAAACACCATATATTTT,CASRTGQGSGNTIYF,TRBD1,TRBJ1-3,TRBV27,15,NA
TGTGCCAGCAGTTTAATGGGACACCTGAACACCGGGGAGCTGTTTTTT,CASSLMGHLNTGELFF,NA,TRBJ2-2,TRBV27,16,NA
TGTGCCAGCAGCCCCGGGGGCTACGAGCAGTACTTC,CASSPGGYEQYF,NA,TRBJ2-7,TRBV28,12,NA
TGTGCCAGCAGTTTATCCAGAACTAACTATGGCTACACCTTC,CASSLSRTNYGYTF,NA,TRBJ1-2,TRBV28,14,NA
TGTGCCAGCAGCCAAGAATTGACAGGGGCGGACGAGCAGTACTTC,CASSQELTGADEQYF,TRBD1,TRBJ2-7,TRBV4-2,15,NA
TGTGCCACCAGTGTCGACAGGGGGTCTAGCACAGATACGCAGTATTTT,CATSVDRGSSTDTQYF,TRBD1,TRBJ2-3,TRBV24-1,16,NA
TGTGCCAGCAGTTTATGGGGCCAGGGCGCAGATACGCAGTATTTT,CASSLWGQGADTQYF,NA,TRBJ2-3,TRBV28,15,NA
TGTGCCAGCAGCTCGCAGGGGTACTCCTACAATGAGCAGTTCTTC,CASSSQGYSYNEQFF,NA,TRBJ2-1,TRBV7-3,15,NA
TGCGCCAGCAGGGGCGCTGGCTCCTACGAGCAGTACTTC,CASRGAGSYEQYF,NA,TRBJ2-7,TRBV4-1,13,NA
TGTGCCAGCTCACCACCGAGGCCGGCTGAAGCTTTCTTT,CASSPPRPAEAFF,NA,TRBJ1-1,TRBV18,13,NA
TGTGCCACCAGCAGAGCCGCGTCCGGGGAGCTGTTTTTT,CATSRAASGELFF,NA,TRBJ2-2,TRBV15,13,once
TGCGCCAGCAGTACATCCTGGGCCCAAGAGACCCAGTACTTC,CASSTSWAQETQYF,NA,TRBJ2-5,TRBV10-1,14,NA
TGTGCCAGCAGTCTAATCACCAAGGGGCTTCAGGTCCAGCCCCAGCATTTT,CASSLITKGLQVQPQHF,NA,TRBJ1-5,TRBV28,17,few
TGTGCCAGCACGTTCTCCCCAGATACGCAGTATTTT,CASTFSPDTQYF,NA,TRBJ2-3,TRBV7-2,12,NA
TGCGCCAGCAGCCAAGATCATAGGGGGCTGGGGACTGAAGCTTTCTTT,CASSQDHRGLGTEAFF,TRBD1,TRBJ1-1,TRBV4-3,16,NA
TGTGCCAGCACCAAAGGGAAGACAGGGGTTAATCAGCCCCAGCATTTT,CASTKGKTGVNQPQHF,TRBD1,TRBJ1-5,TRBV28,16,NA
TGTGCCACCAGCAGTGGACAAACGGACAGAAAGAATGAAAAACTGTTTTTT,CATSSGQTDRKNEKLFF,NA,TRBJ1-4,TRBV15,17,NA
TGCAGCGTCCTTCCTCTTAGCATGGTCACTGAAGCTTTCTTT,CSVLPLSMVTEAFF,NA,TRBJ1-1,TRBV29-1,14,NA
TGTGCCAGCGCCACTAGAGCCTACGAGCAGTACTTC,CASATRAYEQYF,NA,TRBJ2-7,TRBV7-9,12,few
TGTGCCAGCAGTTCGACAGGGGACTATGGCTACACCTTC,CASSSTGDYGYTF,TRBD1,TRBJ1-2,TRBV12-3/TRBV12-4,13,NA
TGTGCCAGCAGCGGAGACAGAAGGAACTATGGCTACACCTTC,CASSGDRRNYGYTF,NA,TRBJ1-2,TRBV9,14,few
TGTGCCTGGAGTGAGGGGACAGGGTTTGACTCGGCTTTCTTT,CAWSEGTGFDSAFF,TRBD1,TRBJ1-1,TRBV30,14,NA
TGTGCCAGCAGTTTCCTTGAGACCCGGGGAGCTAATGAAAAACTGTTTTTT,CASSFLETRGANEKLFF,NA,TRBJ1-4,TRBV28,17,NA